Detailed here is one T cell receptor (beta chain). This record belongs to a study of blood T cell repertoires in COVID-19. Per the study methods: Amplification from reference gene primers served as the basis for estimated nucleated cell counts. Clones were sequenced by immunoSEQ multiplex PCR, and TCRdb holds only the in-frame ones, with some missing. V, J and clone size were drawn from that table, and D and trimming were deduced from the DNA. Altogether approximately 340,000 clones are present, approximately 86% being singletons, with the ten largest covering more than 7.5%. V lost 1 base, J lost 5 bases, and 21 bases stayed unmatched. Germline-derived CDR1 and CDR2 are LGHDT and YNNKEL (reference sequence). This CDR3 is 21 amino acids long.

This receptor was identified in a man younger than 45 with COVID-19, enrolled during active disease. This chain connects TRBV3-1 (or the pseudogene TRBV3-2) to TRBJ2-2; 8 bases match TRBD2. Material for sequencing was peripheral blood. The CDR3 DNA reads TGTGCCAGCAGCCAAGTCTCTCCCTTTACTAGCGGCCTGACCCCTACCGGGGAGCTGTTTTTT. Translation: CASSQVSPFTSGLTPTGELFF.